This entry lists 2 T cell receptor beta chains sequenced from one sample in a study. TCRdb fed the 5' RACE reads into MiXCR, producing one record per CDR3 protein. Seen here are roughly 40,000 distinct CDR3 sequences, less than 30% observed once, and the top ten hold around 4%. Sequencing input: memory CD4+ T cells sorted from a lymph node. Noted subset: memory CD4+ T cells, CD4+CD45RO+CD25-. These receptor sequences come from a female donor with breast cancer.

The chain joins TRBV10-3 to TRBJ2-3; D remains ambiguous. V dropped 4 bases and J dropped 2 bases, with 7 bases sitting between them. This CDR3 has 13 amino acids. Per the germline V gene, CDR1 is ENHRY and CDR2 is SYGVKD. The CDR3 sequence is CAISVKNTDTQYF. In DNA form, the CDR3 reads TGTGCCATCAGTGTGAAGAACACAGATACGCAGTATTTT.

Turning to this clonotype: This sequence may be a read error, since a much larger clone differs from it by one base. In DNA, the CDR3 is TGCAGCGTTGGGATCCGGACGCCCTACGAGCAGTACTTC. This gives the protein CSVGIRTPYEQYF. This chain uses TRBV29-1 with TRBJ2-7; D remains unclear. Trimming pared 4 bases from V and 2 bases from J, leaving 12 bases between. CDR1 SQVTM and CDR2 ANQGSEA come from the germline V gene. CDR3 size: 13 residues.